Detailed here is one TCR beta chain. Its antigen is undetermined. This sample is drawn from a study of T cell responses to AZD1222 COVID-19 vaccine. General study points: Nearly half of spike-specific TCRs reportedly target variant regions that are unmutated in the B.1.351 and B.1.1.7 variants. Seropositivity was recorded at baseline in only a handful of AZD1222 recipients. Clonal diversity was possibly underestimated, and white British individuals and females predominated among donors. Researchers report vaccine-associated CD4 TCRs spanning spike, with dominance at 160-218 and 743-854.

This CDR3 is built from 16 residues. Per the germline V gene, CDR1 is SGHAT and CDR2 is FQNNGV. V lost 5 bases to trimming and J lost 2 bases; unmatched junction nucleotides: 8. TCRdb's copy holds only in-frame clones and misses some; the assay was immunoSEQ multiplex PCR. This table has around 120,000 clones, 87% appearing once. The receptor was derived from an adult who received the AZD1222 COVID-19 vaccine. The sample was peripheral blood, taken 28 days after the second AZD1222 dose. V gene TRBV11-2 combines with J gene TRBJ2-5; 10 bases are shared with TRBD1. The CDR3 bases are TGTGCCAGCAGCAGTGGGGGGACAGGGGCTCAAGAGACCCAGTACTTC. This sequence encodes CASSSGGTGAQETQYF.